The entry below gives a single T cell receptor (beta chain) sequence along with its context. Using immunoSEQ multiplex PCR, the repertoire was profiled, and TCRdb retains in-frame clones only, with some absent. The data hold tens of thousands of clones, with 96% observed a single time. This CDR3 is 16 amino acids long. With 1 base removed from V and 4 bases from J, the gap between germline ends came to 14 bases. Germline V gene sequence: CDR1 SNHLY, CDR2 FYNNEI. This entry is derived from a study of technical replicates of blood from a handful of donors. This chain links TRBV2 with TRBJ2-4; possibly TRBD2 for D (5 bases). The TCR sequence derives from a human donor in good health. Sequencing was performed on T cells isolated from PBMCs. CDR3 region: CASSEVTIAYKNIQYF. The CDR3 region has the DNA TGTGCCAGCAGTGAAGTGACTATCGCCTATAAAAACATTCAGTACTTC. Supplemented by reference TRBV2 and TRBJ2-4, the full variable domain reads EPEVTQTPSHQVTQMGQEVILRCVPISNHLYFYWYRQILGQKVEFLVSFYNNEISEKSEIFDDQFSVERPDGSNFTLKIRSTKLEDSAMYFCASSEVTIAYKNIQYFGAGTRLSVL.